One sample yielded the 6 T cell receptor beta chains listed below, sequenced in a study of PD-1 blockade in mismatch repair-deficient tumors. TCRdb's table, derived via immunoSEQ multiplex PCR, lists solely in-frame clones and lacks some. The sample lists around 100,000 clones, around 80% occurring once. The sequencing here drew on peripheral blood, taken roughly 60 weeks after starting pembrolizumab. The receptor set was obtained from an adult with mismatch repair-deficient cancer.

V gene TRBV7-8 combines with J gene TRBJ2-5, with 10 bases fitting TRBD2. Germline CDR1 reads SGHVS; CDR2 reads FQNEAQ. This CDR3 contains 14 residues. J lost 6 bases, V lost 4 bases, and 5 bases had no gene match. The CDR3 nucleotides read TGTGCCAGCAGCTCGGGACTAGCGACACAGACCCAGTACTTC. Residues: CASSSGLATQTQYF.

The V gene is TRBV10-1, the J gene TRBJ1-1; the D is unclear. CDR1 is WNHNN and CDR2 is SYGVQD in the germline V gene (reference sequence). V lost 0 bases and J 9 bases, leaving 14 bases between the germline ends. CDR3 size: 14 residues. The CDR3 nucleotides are TGCGCCAGCAGTGAGTCGGCAAACTGGGCGCAAGCTTTCTTT. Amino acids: CASSESANWAQAFF.

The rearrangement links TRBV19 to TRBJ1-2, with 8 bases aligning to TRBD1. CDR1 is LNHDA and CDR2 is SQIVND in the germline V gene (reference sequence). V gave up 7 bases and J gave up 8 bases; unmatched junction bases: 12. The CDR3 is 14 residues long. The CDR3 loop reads CASKISDRAKGYTF. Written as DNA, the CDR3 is TGTGCCAGTAAAATCTCGGACAGGGCGAAGGGCTACACCTTC.

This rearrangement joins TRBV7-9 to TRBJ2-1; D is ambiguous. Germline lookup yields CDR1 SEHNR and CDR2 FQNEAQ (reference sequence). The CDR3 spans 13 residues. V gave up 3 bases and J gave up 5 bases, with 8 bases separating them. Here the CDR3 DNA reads TGTGCCAGCAGCTTCAACAGAGACAATGAGCAGTTCTTC. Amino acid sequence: CASSFNRDNEQFF.

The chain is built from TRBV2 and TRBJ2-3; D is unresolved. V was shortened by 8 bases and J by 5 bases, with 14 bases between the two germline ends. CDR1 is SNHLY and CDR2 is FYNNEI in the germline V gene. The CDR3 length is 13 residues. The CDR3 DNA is TGTGCCAGCCTAAGATCCTACCAAGATACGCAGTATTTT. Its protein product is CASLRSYQDTQYF.

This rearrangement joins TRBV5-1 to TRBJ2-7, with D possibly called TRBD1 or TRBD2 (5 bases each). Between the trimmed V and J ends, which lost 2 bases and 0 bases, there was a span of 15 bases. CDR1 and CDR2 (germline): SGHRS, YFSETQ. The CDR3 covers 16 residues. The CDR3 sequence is CASSFGAPSPSYEQYF. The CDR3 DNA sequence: TGCGCCAGCAGCTTCGGGGCCCCGTCACCCTCCTACGAGCAGTACTTC.